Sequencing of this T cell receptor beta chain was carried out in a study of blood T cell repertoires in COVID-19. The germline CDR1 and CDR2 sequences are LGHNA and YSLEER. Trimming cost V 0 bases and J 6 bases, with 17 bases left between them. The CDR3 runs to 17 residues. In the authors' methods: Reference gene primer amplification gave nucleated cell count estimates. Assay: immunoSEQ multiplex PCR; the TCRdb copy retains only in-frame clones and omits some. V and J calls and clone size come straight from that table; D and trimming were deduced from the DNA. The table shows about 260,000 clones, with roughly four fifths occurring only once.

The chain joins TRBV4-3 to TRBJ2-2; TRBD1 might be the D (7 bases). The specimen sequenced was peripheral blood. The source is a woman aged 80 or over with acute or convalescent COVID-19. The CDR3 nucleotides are TGCGCCAGCAGCCAAGATCTGGCTAGCAGGGGGGCCGGGGAGCTGTTTTTT. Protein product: CASSQDLASRGAGELFF.